Listed here is a single T cell receptor beta chain. This clone was recorded once. Its specific antigen is unknown. No base quality information exists; no much larger clone differs at one position. This entry comes from a study of a mutant IDH1 vaccine in newly diagnosed glioma (TCRdb year 2021). At the level of the whole study: Patients received eight vaccinations in weeks 1, 3, 5, 7, 11, 15, 19 and 23, corresponding to visits V03 through V10. Vaccination began 4-6 weeks after radiotherapy alone, or alongside temozolomide cycles in the chemotherapy-containing groups. The approximately 33 treated patients were roughly 62% male and 37.5% female, with a mean age of roughly 42 years. Before enrollment, patients had received standard therapy of radiotherapy alone, temozolomide alone, or radiochemotherapy with temozolomide; most received the combination. Peripheral blood samples were drawn at six visits, namely V03 (baseline), V05, V07, V10, V12 and V13. Longitudinal TCRB deep sequencing was done for 25 treated patients, wherever samples were available for exploratory analyses.

This specimen's time point label, interpreted: week 23, last vaccination. Every vaccine dose consisted of 300 ug of a 20-mer mutant IDH1 peptide in Montanide, administered subcutaneously together with topical imiquimod. Newly diagnosed WHO grade 3 or 4 IDH1-mutant astrocytomas showing loss of nuclear ATRX were present in the donors. The samples were drawn from NOA16, a multicentre, single-arm, open-label phase I trial in Germany that tested a mutant IDH1 peptide vaccine in humans for the first time. Genomic DNA for TCRB sequencing was extracted from EDTA blood using the DNeasy Blood and Tissue Kit. CDR1 and CDR2 are read off the germline V gene as SGHRS and YFSETQ. For this chain, trimming is 2 bases at the V end and 4 bases at the J end, and the number of junction bases without a gene match is 5. Inclusive of the bounding cysteine and phenylalanine, the CDR3 is 17 residues long. Just CDR3 DNA is preserved here, 51 bases in frame from base 1.

Broad study findings and their caveats: PBMC samples for TCRB deep sequencing were selected based on availability. The authors noted that analyses of patient blood samples could not be reproduced because of sample limitations. Immune responses induced by the vaccine were seen in over 90% of patients across multiple MHC alleles. Changes in the top peripheral T cell clonotypes picked up by TCRB sequencing did not appear to be linked to pseudoprogression.

Libraries were prepared through the immunoSEQ multiplex PCR assay. Rearranged TCR beta chain sequences were amplified using the hsTCRB Kit according to the manufacturer's protocol. Sequencing of TCRB libraries was carried out on an Illumina MiSeq. From the authors' description of their analysis: The proprietary platform of the kit vendor was used for demultiplexing, trimming and gene mapping. TCRdb limited this immuneACCESS table to in-frame rearrangements with V and J called. A share of clones is missing; checked studies link under half to unresolved V genes, and the rest is unexplained. D and trimming were read from the DNA, whereas the V and J calls and clone size are those reported in that table. Across this sample there are 25,000 to 30,000 clones, with about four fifths seen only once. The ten largest make up approximately 15% of the sample.

The sample consisted of PBMCs, taken from a glioma patient whose treatment included an IDH1 peptide vaccine. The origin of this receptor is a woman in her 30s with glioma. The rearrangement combines TRBV5-1 with TRBJ2-2; 13 of the junction bases match TRBD2. Here the CDR3 is given as CASSFPTSGGATGELFF. The DNA reads TGCGCCAGCAGCTTCCCTACTAGCGGGGGGGCCACCGGGGAGCTGTTTTTT.